The sequence of this T cell receptor (beta chain) was determined in a study of post-analysis software for immune sequencing data. Study results and caveats: Roughly 5 TRBV segments, TRBV5-6, TRBV5-1 and TRBV20-1 among them, were found more frequent in patients than controls. Multiple sclerosis was associated with a significant reduction in normalized Chao1 diversity relative to controls.

Of note for this clonotype: Its antigen is as yet unknown.

TCR beta cDNA libraries included unique molecular identifiers. Some 500,000 cDNA molecules were obtained per 1 to 10 million input T cells. TCRdb reprocessed the PCR reads with MiXCR, giving one entry per CDR3 protein. The sample holds roughly 600,000 distinct CDR3 sequences, 44% seen once. CDR1 is KGHDR, CDR2 SFDVKD, per germline. V dropped 2 bases and J dropped 2; count of bases not matched to a gene: 5. The CDR3 loop spans 16 amino acids. The origin of this receptor is a girl aged 5-17 years with multiple sclerosis. This chain joins TRBV24-1 and TRBJ1-1; 9 nucleotides match TRBD1. What was sequenced was blood. The CDR3 loop is CATSDSKQGANTEAFF. CDR3 nucleotides: TGTGCCACCAGTGATTCGAAACAGGGGGCAAACACTGAAGCTTTCTTT.